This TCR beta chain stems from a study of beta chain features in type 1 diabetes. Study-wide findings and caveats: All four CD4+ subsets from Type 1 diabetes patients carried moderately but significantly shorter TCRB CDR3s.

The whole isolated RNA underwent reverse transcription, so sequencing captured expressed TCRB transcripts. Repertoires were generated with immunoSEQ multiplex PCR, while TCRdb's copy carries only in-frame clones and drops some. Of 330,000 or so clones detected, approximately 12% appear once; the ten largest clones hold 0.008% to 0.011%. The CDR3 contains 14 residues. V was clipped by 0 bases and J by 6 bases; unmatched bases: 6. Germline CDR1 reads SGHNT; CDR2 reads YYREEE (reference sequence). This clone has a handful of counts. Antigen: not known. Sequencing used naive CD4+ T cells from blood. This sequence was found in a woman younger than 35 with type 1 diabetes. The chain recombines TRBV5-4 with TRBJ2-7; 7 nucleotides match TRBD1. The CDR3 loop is CASSLEAAGGEQYF. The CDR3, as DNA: TGTGCCAGCAGCTTGGAGGCGGCAGGGGGCGAGCAGTACTTC.